Sequencing of this T cell receptor (beta chain) was carried out in a study of identical twins. As for this clonotype: Its antigen is currently unknown.

TCRdb independently ran MiXCR on the 5' RACE reads; one entry per CDR3 protein. Among 1,800,000 or so distinct CDR3 sequences listed, about 32% were seen once. Germline CDR1 is SEHNR and CDR2 is FQNEAQ (reference sequence). The CDR3 totals 16 residues. The V end lost 5 bases, the J end lost 0 bases, and 14 bases lay between the germline ends. Broader study findings: Cross-sectional statistics, not tracking of the same donors, supported the conclusions.

This receptor was taken from a newborn girl in good health. V usage is TRBV7-9 and J usage is TRBJ2-1; possibly TRBD1 for D (6 bases). Sequencing input: cord blood. CDR3 coding DNA: TGTGCCAGCAGCCCGCTTGGGGGCCGCTCCTACAATGAGCAGTTCTTC. Amino acid sequence: CASSPLGGRSYNEQFF.